This T cell receptor beta chain was recorded in a study of early T cells in non-severe SARS-CoV-2 infection. Study overall: Sequencing of bulk RNA from unsorted whole blood was done, without chain pairing. Study-level results: A preference for anti-spike CD8 responses marked VDJdb matching, which missed private and CD4 specificities.

The CDR3 is 14 residues long. Germline CDR1 and CDR2: DFQATT and SNEGSKA (reference sequence). The trim removed 3 bases at V and 6 bases at J, leaving 7 bases unmatched. Researchers tagged individual cDNA molecules with unique molecular identifiers. TCRdb re-analysed the 5' RACE reads in MiXCR, keeping a single row per CDR3 protein. The profile shows 100,000 to 120,000 distinct CDR3 sequences, around 13% of them singletons. With regard to this clonotype: The antigen remains undetermined.

J is TRBJ2-4 and V is TRBV20-1; 8 bases line up with TRBD1. Sequencing was performed on whole blood, taken at baseline. This sequence was found in an adult who was a healthcare worker with PCR-confirmed SARS-CoV-2 infection or an uninfected control (not recorded which). Written as DNA, the CDR3 is TGCAGTGCTAGGGATGGACAGGGCATAAACATTCAGTACTTC. Amino acids: CSARDGQGINIQYF.